One T cell receptor (beta chain) is described in this entry. Which antigen it targets is not known. No per-base quality is available; no much larger clone lies one base away. Library preparation was by the immunoSEQ multiplex PCR assay. For the multiplex PCR, a mixture combining 60 forward primers for TCR Vbeta segments and 13 reverse primers for TCR Jbeta segments was used. Amplification of the CDR3 region of rearranged TCR beta genes was performed with a multiplex PCR assay on genomic DNA. The amplified TCR beta libraries were sequenced on the Illumina HiSeq System as 87-base-pair reads. In the source study's methods: In a later analysis, tens of millions of unique TCR beta chains were counted across the 500 to 850 repertoires, and roughly 11 million of these chains were shared by at least two donors. Raw reads were error-corrected and collapsed into unique sequences by a nearest-neighbor algorithm in which closely related sequences were merged to remove PCR and sequencing errors. CDR3 sequences were aligned to IMGT reference sequences to assign V, D and J gene segments. For a sequence to be retained, a match of at least six nucleotides to both a V gene segment and a J gene segment was required. Rearrangements were classified as productive when the CDR3 lacked stop codons and remained in frame with V and J, and all other rearrangements were classified as non-productive. CDR3 was defined according to IMGT convention as the region running from the second conserved V-encoded cysteine to the conserved J-encoded phenylalanine. Sequences without an unambiguous match to a single V gene segment were excluded from the earlier analysis of a few hundred of the donors. In an earlier analysis of about 590 of the donors, a V segment was called functional when productive rearrangements were above 56.7%, and segregating when the standard deviation between donors exceeded 5%. To diagnose cytomegalovirus status from the catalog of TCR beta chain sequences, a statistical classification framework was built. In a later analysis, V and J genes were assigned by comparing TCR nucleotide sequences against IMGT/GENE-DB human TR gene sequences. In a later analysis, CDR3 sequences and most-parsimonious VDJ recombination scenarios were assigned using the TCRdist pipeline. A later analysis defined each TCR beta chain by its CDR3 amino acid sequence plus V-gene family, and excluded reads lacking a unique V-gene family. As a way to deal with suspected cross-contamination and a sequencing artifact, a later analysis dropped 450 to 600 nucleotide sequences that were highly shared and had low generation probability. In a later analysis, a clonal expansion index for each public chain was calculated from normalized within-repertoire ranks of inferred template counts. In a later analysis, generation probabilities were computed with a VDJ recombination model fitted to out-of-frame rearrangements, and the resulting probabilities were checked against IGoR. A later analysis scored TCR-TCR, TCR-HLA and TCR-CMV co-occurrence with hypergeometric tests, applying a repertoire-size bias correction to TCR pairs. False discovery rates were estimated in a later analysis by permuting HLA or CMV assignments 20 times. In a later analysis, co-occurring TCRs were grouped using DBSCAN, with TCRdist sequence similarity added in when clustering inside HLA-allele-positive subsets. Repertoires with fewer than 30,000 or more than 120,000 public chains were left out of co-occurrence clustering, as were about 5 repertoires with anomalous nucleotide sharing. The immuneACCESS repertoire file appears here via TCRdb, limited to in-frame rearrangements. These files lack a portion of the clones; in checked studies, under half of the deficit traces to unresolved V genes, and the cause of the others is not known. V, J and clone size were drawn from that table, and D and trimming were deduced from the DNA. In this sample the table shows about 80,000 clones, roughly 80% of which occur a single time. Of the sample, approximately 31% is held by the ten largest clones.

This sample was included in a study of cytomegalovirus exposure and HLA in healthy donors (dated by TCRdb to 2015 to 2018). With respect to the entire study: An earlier analysis of roughly 500 of the donors reported about 250 Gb of sequence data and some 100 million unique TCR beta sequences from 150 million to 200 million T cells. Approximately 310 gigabases of sequencing data and tens of millions of unique TCR sequences were included in an early release covering about 600 HLA-typed donors. The genetic ancestry cluster associated with self-reported Caucasian donors included about four fifths of the 398 genotyped donors. The study was designed to test whether signatures of past pathogen exposure could be identified by cataloging public T cell receptors. The study used immunosequencing to profile the T cell repertoires of approximately 640 subjects and linked those repertoires to cytomegalovirus serostatus. A separate validation cohort of over a hundred different subjects was used in addition to the approximately 700-subject first cohort. To predict cytomegalovirus infection status, the study combined high-throughput TCR immunosequencing, statistical association of individual TCRs with disease status, and machine learning. In a later analysis, previously published TCR beta repertoires from 600 to 850 donors were re-analyzed and high-resolution HLA genotyping was added so that TCR occurrence patterns could be studied. Rather than drawing on any new phenotypic data, the later analysis identified candidate immune exposures from TCR beta sequences and the way those sequences occurred across donors. An earlier analysis of some 500 of the donors applied high-throughput TCR beta sequencing to assess whether each TCR beta V gene segment acted as functional or pseudogenic. Donor age, sex, ethnicity and CMV serostatus were compiled together with the repertoire data. A later genetic analysis used genome-wide SNP genotypes for about three fifths of the 666 donors, treating that subset as a discovery cohort. Every discovery cohort repertoire had been produced on one sequencing platform. HLA typing included class I and class II loci at four-digit resolution. The number of typed donors differed by locus: about 629-630 for A, B, C, DRB1 and DQB1; approximately 540 for DQA1; some 610 for DPA1; and about 470 for DPB1. A few DR-DQ haplotypes were treated as single units for association and clustering because of strong linkage in the cohort. Among some 410 genotyped donors of the cohort, an average of about 240,000 unique TCR beta nucleotide sequences were sequenced per donor, about a sixth of them non-productive.

Overall results and qualifications from the work: The classifier was reported to diagnose cytomegalovirus status with high specificity and sensitivity in both the original and validation cohorts. In the study, approximately 150 TCR beta chains were listed as associated with cytomegalovirus. A later analysis found that most CMV-associated TCR beta chains appeared HLA-restricted, with HLA associations seemingly driven largely by CMV exposure. Because HLA typing was unavailable for some donors at each locus, only the typed subset was used in association tests. A later analysis found that HLA-associated TCR beta chains were more clonally expanded and had lower generation probabilities than equally common non-associated chains. Broadly in line with IMGT annotations, most TCR beta V segments showed up in productive rearrangements about 87% or about 30% of the time in an earlier analysis of around 600 of the donors. Roughly uniform sequencing depth across donors was assumed in presence/absence analyses, although this assumption may not hold. Because counts were too low, about 17 rarely observed V segments, including chromosome 9 orphons, were excluded from the earlier analysis of a few hundred of the donors. When HLA alleles, especially DR and DQ, strongly co-occurred, attributing TCR associations to individual alleles was difficult. V-gene and J-gene trimming of TCR beta chains was associated with a missense DCLRE1C variant in a later genetic analysis, and the association was replicated in an independent cohort. The authors suggested that the approach could potentially be generalized to other disease states and immunological phenotypes. According to a later analysis, TCR association rates differed among HLA loci, with DRB1 alleles showing the most associated TCRs and HLA-C alleles showing the fewest. In a later genetic analysis, fewer N-insertions in productive TCRs were reported among donors in an Asian-associated ancestry cluster than the roughly 670-donor mean. Correlated functional status among segregating V segments might be attributable to linkage disequilibrium, but an unknown experimental factor could not be ruled out. A further reported finding was that TCR beta sequences accurately predicted the HLA-A and HLA-B alleles for most subjects in the first cohort. Across donors, most TCR sequences were observed very rarely, whereas some public TCRs were present in many individuals. A later analysis associated 15,000 to 20,000 TCR beta sequences with specific HLA alleles at a false discovery rate of 0.05. A group of highly shared sequence variants was considered likely to be a technical artifact of the sequencing pipeline. Immune exposure information for the cohort was limited to CMV serostatus. Several of the top co-occurrence clusters appeared to be linked to parvovirus B19, influenza, CMV and Epstein-Barr virus, according to a later analysis. The 87-base-pair reads could not distinguish some IMGT-functional V segments, including TRBV6-2 and TRBV6-3, so those segments were excluded. In vitro tests confirmed that a few of the cytomegalovirus-associated TCR beta chains recognize cytomegalovirus antigens. In this cohort, only TCR beta chains were sequenced, and detectable features were limited by the absence of alpha or paired-chain data.

The cohort was made up of approximately 670 healthy bone marrow donors. All cohort members were sampled while nominally healthy, although unrecorded immune exposures were likely present. The donor tested CMV seropositive and was one of the 289 seropositive cohort members. A peripheral blood sample was provided by each donor, and peripheral blood mononuclear cells were used for TCR beta sequencing. The Qiagen DNeasy Blood Extraction Kit was used to extract genomic DNA from the blood cell samples. The cysteine opens and the phenylalanine closes a CDR3 of 13 amino acids. This entry keeps only the CDR3 DNA: 39 bases, framed from base 1. CDR1 and CDR2 are drawn from the germline V gene: SGHRS, YFSETQ. V loses 4 bases at its end and J loses 2 bases; junction bases beyond the gene matches: 0.

The V gene is TRBV5-1 and the J gene is TRBJ2-7; TRBD2 agrees with 10 junctional bases. This clonotype was obtained from a man aged 45-65 years in good health and CMV-seropositive. Sequencing used PBMCs. The sequenced DNA: TGCGCCAGCAGCACTAGCGGGACCTACGAGCAGTACTTC. This translates into CASSTSGTYEQYF.